The 30 T cell receptor beta chains below all came from one sample that was sequenced in a study of T cell clonotyping in hematopoietic cell transplantation. TCRdb keeps only in-frame clones here, not all; method: immunoSEQ multiplex PCR. The sample contains several thousand clones, more than 60% of which appear only once. Noted time point: recipient sample about 28 days before transplant, after cytoreduction. The starting material was peripheral blood mononuclear cells, obtained before stem cell transplant. These receptors originate from a man aged 55-75 years with acute myeloid leukemia. Some clones in this sample may be carry-over from other donors' samples.

The chain joins TRBV19 to TRBJ2-1; TRBD2 aligns across 8 bases. The CDR3 contains 17 residues. J was trimmed by 10 bases and V by 0 bases; bases with no gene match: 14. Per the germline V gene, CDR1 is LNHDA and CDR2 is SQIVND (reference sequence). Written as DNA, the CDR3 is TGTGCCAGTAGTATAGATCTATCCCCGGGACTAGGGGGGGAGCAGTTCTTC. Its translation is CASSIDLSPGLGGEQFF.

The count of this clone is one. The chain combines TRBV30 with TRBJ1-4, with D possibly TRBD1 on 5 matching bases. Germline V gene lookup returns CDR1 GTSNPN and CDR2 SVGIG (reference sequence). This CDR3 spans 13 amino acids. V lost 2 bases, J lost 6 bases, and 10 bases lay in between. CDR3 in DNA: TGTGCCTGGAGTCCCGGCAGGGATGAAAAACTGTTTTTT. Translating gives CAWSPGRDEKLFF.

The chain is built from TRBV5-5 and TRBJ2-7; D gene ambiguous. The germline CDR1 and CDR2 sequences are SGHKS and YYEKEE (reference sequence). Trimming stripped 3 bases from V and 6 bases from J, with 7 bases between. This CDR3 contains 11 residues. The CDR3 DNA is TGTGCCAGCAGCTCCTTCTCCGAGCAGTACTTC. Residues: CASSSFSEQYF. The full variable domain, completed using reference TRBV5-5 and TRBJ2-7, is DAGVTQSPTHLIKTRGQQVTLRCSPISGHKSVSWYQQVLGQGPQFIFQYYEKEERGRGNFPDRFSARQFPNYSSELNVNALLLGDSALYLCASSSFSEQYFGPGTRLTVT.

The chain joins TRBV28 to TRBJ2-7; 7 nucleotides match TRBD2. This CDR3 is built from 14 residues. The J segment lost 0 bases and the V segment lost 11 bases, leaving 10 bases of the junction unmatched. Germline loops: CDR1 MDHEN, CDR2 SYDVKM. The CDR3 reads CASRSGFISYEQYF. The CDR3 nucleotides are TGTGCCTCCCGTAGCGGGTTCATCTCCTACGAGCAGTACTTC. Full variable domain (rest looked up from reference TRBV28 and TRBJ2-7): DVKVTQSSRYLVKRTGEKVFLECVQDMDHENMFWYRQDPGLGLRLIYFSYDVKMKEKGDIPEGYSVSREKKERFSLILESASTNQTSMYLCASRSGFISYEQYFGPGTRLTVT.

A single count supports this clone. The V gene is TRBV2, the J gene TRBJ2-6, with 8 bases that match TRBD1. Germline CDR1 is SNHLY and CDR2 is FYNNEI. CDR3 length: 17 amino acids. J gave up 0 bases and V 6 bases, and 7 bases lay outside the gene matches. In DNA, the CDR3 is TGTGCCAGCAGGGGACAGGAACTCTACTCTGGGGCCAACGTCCTGACTTTC. Translating it yields CASRGQELYSGANVLTF.

This chain links TRBV14 with TRBJ1-1, with D possibly TRBD1 on 5 matching bases. Trimming took 8 bases from V and 1 from J, leaving 11 bases between them. This CDR3 spans 13 amino acids. Germline V CDR1 and CDR2: SGHDN, FVKESK. DNA of the CDR3: TGTGCCAGCGACGAGACAGCGAACACTGAAGCTTTCTTT. This sequence encodes CASDETANTEAFF.

This chain connects TRBV2 to TRBJ2-7; the D is unclear. Germline loops: CDR1 SNHLY, CDR2 FYNNEI. Trimming stripped 7 bases from V and 0 bases from J, with 10 bases between. This CDR3 is built from 13 residues. This chain's CDR3 is CASKDRSSYEQYF. DNA of the CDR3: TGTGCCAGCAAAGACCGCAGCTCCTACGAGCAGTACTTC.

The rearrangement uses TRBV2 and TRBJ1-1; TRBD1 is a possible D gene (5 bases). CDR1 and CDR2 (germline): SNHLY, FYNNEI. Trimming removed 7 bases from V and 1 base from J, with 10 bases in between. The CDR3 has 13 residues. The CDR3 spells CASTGTPNTEAFF. The DNA for the CDR3 is TGTGCCAGCACAGGGACCCCGAACACTGAAGCTTTCTTT. The full variable domain, with the rest looked up from reference TRBV2 and TRBJ1-1, is EPEVTQTPSHQVTQMGQEVILRCVPISNHLYFYWYRQILGQKVEFLVSFYNNEISEKSEIFDDQFSVERPDGSNFTLKIRSTKLEDSAMYFCASTGTPNTEAFFGQGTRLTVV.

This clone was seen a few times. The gene calls are TRBV6-1 and TRBJ1-2; D uncertain. Trimming removed 5 bases at V and 2 bases at J, with 9 bases between. The germline V gene has CDR1 MNHNS and CDR2 SASEGT. The CDR3 loop spans 13 amino acids. The CDR3 is CASSMTANYGYTF. The CDR3 bases are TGTGCCAGCAGTATGACCGCGAACTATGGCTACACCTTC.

This chain uses TRBV30 with TRBJ1-2, with a possible D match to TRBD1 (5 bases). This CDR3 region has 13 residues. V gave up 2 bases and J gave up 7 bases, with 14 bases separating them. Looked up from germline, CDR1 is GTSNPN and CDR2 is SVGIG (reference sequence). CDR3 coding DNA: TGTGCCTGGAGTCGGGGGAGCTTCCGTGGCTACACCTTC. This encodes CAWSRGSFRGYTF.

The V call is TRBV19, the J call TRBJ2-5; TRBD2 matches at 7 bases. The CDR3 is 14 amino acids. Germline CDR1 LNHDA, CDR2 SQIVND (reference sequence). With V trimmed by 0 bases and J by 6 bases, 4 bases remained unmatched. Written as DNA, the CDR3 is TGTGCCAGTAGTATAGAACCGGGGGGAAAGACCCAGTACTTC. Protein sequence: CASSIEPGGKTQYF.

The rearrangement links TRBV6-5 to TRBJ2-7; D may be TRBD1 (6 bases). The CDR3 is 15 residues long. From germline, CDR1 is MNHEY and CDR2 SVGAGI. The V end lost 2 bases, the J end lost 3 bases, and 14 bases lay between the germline ends. The CDR3 sequence: CASSYRRQESYEQYF. The CDR3 DNA sequence: TGTGCCAGCAGTTACCGCCGACAGGAGAGCTACGAGCAGTACTTC.

The gene calls are TRBV19 and TRBJ1-2, with D maybe TRBD1 (5 bases). Trimming cost V 3 bases and J 4 bases, with 15 bases left between them. CDR1 is LNHDA and CDR2 is SQIVND in the germline V gene (reference sequence). The CDR3 loop spans 15 amino acids. The CDR3 region is CASSMEGHGGYGYTF. The CDR3 region has the DNA TGTGCCAGTAGTATGGAAGGGCATGGGGGCTATGGCTACACCTTC.

The CDR3 reads CASSGGQELSYEQYF. As DNA, the CDR3 is TGTGCCAGCTCCGGCGGGCAGGAATTATCCTACGAGCAGTACTTC. The chain recombines TRBV19 with TRBJ2-7; tentative D call: TRBD2 (5 bases). Trimming took 9 bases from V and 1 from J, leaving 19 bases between them. The CDR3 consists of 15 residues. Germline V gene data show CDR1 as LNHDA and CDR2 as SQIVND (reference sequence).

The gene calls are TRBV5-4 and TRBJ2-5; D gene unclear. This CDR3 is built from 14 residues. Deletions cut 0 bases from V and 2 bases from J, with 8 bases between. The germline gives CDR1 SGHNT, CDR2 YYREEE (reference sequence). This chain's CDR3 is CASSLDRVQETQYF. As DNA, the CDR3 is TGTGCCAGCAGCTTGGATAGGGTGCAAGAGACCCAGTACTTC.

The chain joins TRBV4-2 to TRBJ1-1; 7 bases align to TRBD1. Germline lookup yields CDR1 LGHNA and CDR2 YNFKEQ. Germline trimming cut 6 bases from V and 4 bases from J; bases unmatched to any gene: 5. This CDR3 is built from 13 residues. CDR3 nucleotides: TGTGCCAGCAGTGGACAGGTTTCCACTGAAGCTTTCTTT. Protein product: CASSGQVSTEAFF.

The chain links TRBV29-1 to TRBJ2-5; D not resolved. CDR1 and CDR2 from the germline V gene are SQVTM and ANQGSEA. This CDR3 comprises 15 residues. Trimming cost V 4 bases and J 5 bases, with 20 bases left between them. The CDR3 sequence is CSVVFRPSYGETQYF. The DNA for the CDR3 is TGCAGCGTTGTCTTCAGACCGTCTTACGGGGAGACCCAGTACTTC.

The V gene is TRBV27, the J gene TRBJ2-7; weak D call: TRBD1 (5 bases). CDR1 is MNHEY, CDR2 SMNVEV, per germline (reference sequence). The V end was cut by 3 bases, the J end by 4 bases, with 19 bases between. This CDR3 spans 16 amino acids. The CDR3 protein is CASSFDPGISIYEQYF. The CDR3 bases are TGTGCCAGCAGTTTCGACCCAGGGATTTCTATTTACGAGCAGTACTTC.

The chain is built from TRBV12-5 and TRBJ1-2; 7 bases map to TRBD1. Germline trimming cut 5 bases from V and 3 bases from J; bases unmatched to any gene: 3. This CDR3 has 13 residues. Germline V gene sequence: CDR1 LGHNT, CDR2 FRNRAP. CDR3 bases: TGTGCTAGTGGTGGGGACAGCTACTATGGCTACACCTTC. It specifies CASGGDSYYGYTF.

The J gene is TRBJ2-1, the V gene TRBV19; TRBD2 matches at 11 bases. The CDR3 runs to 17 residues. The germline V gene encodes CDR1 LNHDA and CDR2 SQIVND (reference sequence). The V and J ends lost 2 bases and 5 bases, in that order; junction bases with no gene match: 8. The CDR3 DNA reads as TGTGCCAGTAGTATACTGTCCGGGACTAGCGGACACAATGAGCAGTTCTTC. Protein: CASSILSGTSGHNEQFF.

This clone is deemed large. The chain combines TRBV9 with TRBJ2-3, with D possibly TRBD1 on 6 matching bases. The germline CDR1 and CDR2 sequences are SGDLS and YYNGEE. The germline V and J ends were trimmed by 4 bases and 6 bases, with 18 bases remaining between them. The CDR3 length is 15 residues. The CDR3: CASSLTGSHLDTQYF. CDR3 coding DNA: TGTGCCAGCAGCCTGACAGGCTCACACTTGGATACGCAGTATTTT.

V is TRBV9 and J is TRBJ1-1, with TRBD1 identical over 10 bases. V lost 0 bases, J lost 5 bases, and 4 bases stayed unmatched. There are 15 residues in the CDR3. CDR1 and CDR2 (germline): SGDLS, YYNGEE. The CDR3 DNA reads as TGTGCCAGCAGCGTAGAGGGACAGGGGCTTACTGAAGCTTTCTTT. It codes for CASSVEGQGLTEAFF.

The chain couples TRBV2 to TRBJ2-5; no firm D call. V was pared by 2 bases and J by 4 bases, with 11 bases between. Germline V lookup: CDR1 SNHLY, CDR2 FYNNEI. The CDR3 is 14 residues long. The chain's CDR3 is CASSEMAGSETQYF. CDR3 DNA: TGTGCCAGCAGTGAAATGGCCGGCTCAGAGACCCAGTACTTC.

This clone was counted between two and nine times. The chain combines TRBV12-5 with TRBJ1-1; 9 nucleotides agree with TRBD1. This CDR3 is built from 16 residues. The trim removed 2 bases at V and 5 bases at J, leaving 9 bases unmatched. The V gene's germline CDR1 is LGHNT and CDR2 FRNRAP. DNA of the CDR3: TGTGCTAGTGGTTTGTACAAGGGACAGGGAAGGACTGAAGCTTTCTTT. This translates into CASGLYKGQGRTEAFF.

J is TRBJ2-1 and V is TRBV28; no definite D call. The V gene lost 7 bases and the J gene lost 8 bases, with 9 bases spanning the gap. The germline V gene has CDR1 MDHEN and CDR2 SYDVKM. The CDR3 is 11 residues long. CDR3 in amino acids: CASTLYDEQFF. Here the CDR3 DNA reads TGTGCCAGCACCCTTTACGATGAGCAGTTCTTC.

The chain recombines TRBV28 with TRBJ1-5; 7 bases line up with TRBD1. This CDR3 comprises 18 residues. CDR1 MDHEN and CDR2 SYDVKM come from the germline V gene. J lost 0 bases, V lost 5 bases, and 13 bases had no gene match. CDR3 sequence (DNA): TGTGCCAGCAGTCAAATAGGAGGGGGCGGAGGTAGCAATCAGCCCCAGCATTTT. Translating gives CASSQIGGGGGSNQPQHF.

The chain recombines TRBV25-1 with TRBJ2-5; D ambiguous. The V and J ends lost 4 bases and 4 bases respectively, with 7 bases between them. The CDR3 is made up of 12 amino acids. Germline V gene data show CDR1 as MGHDK and CDR2 as SYGVNS. CDR3 bases: TGTGCCAGCAGTGCGCAGCTAGAGACCCAGTACTTC. Translating gives CASSAQLETQYF.

This chain connects TRBV11-2 to TRBJ2-7; 8 bases align to TRBD1. This CDR3 region has 13 residues. Trimming took 0 bases from V and 7 from J; bases not matched to a gene: 2. The germline V gene has CDR1 SGHAT and CDR2 FQNNGV. CDR3 coding DNA: TGTGCCAGCAGCTTAGATCGGGACAGGGAGCAGTACTTC. It specifies CASSLDRDREQYF. Using reference TRBV11-2 and TRBJ2-7 for the parts outside the CDR3, the full variable domain is EAGVAQSPRYKIIEKRQSVAFWCNPISGHATLYWYQQILGQGPKLLIQFQNNGVVDDSQLPKDRFSAERLKGVDSTLKIQPAKLEDSAVYLCASSLDRDREQYFGPGTRLTVT.

CDR3 nucleotides: TGCGCCAGCAGCCAACAGAAGACAGGGGGGGGAAACACTGAAGCTTTCTTT. Encoded protein: CASSQQKTGGGNTEAFF. The rearrangement uses TRBV5-1 and TRBJ1-1; 9 nucleotides match TRBD1. CDR1 and CDR2 from the germline V gene are SGHRS and YFSETQ. Germline trimming cut 4 bases from V and 2 bases from J; bases unmatched to any gene: 12. The CDR3 is made up of 17 amino acids.

V usage is TRBV25-1 and J usage is TRBJ2-1; no firm D call. This CDR3 is 11 amino acids long. The germline CDR1 and CDR2 sequences are MGHDK and SYGVNS. V shed 3 bases and J shed 8 bases, with 5 bases lying between them. This CDR3 is CASSDFHEQFF. CDR3 bases: TGTGCCAGCAGTGATTTCCATGAGCAGTTCTTC.